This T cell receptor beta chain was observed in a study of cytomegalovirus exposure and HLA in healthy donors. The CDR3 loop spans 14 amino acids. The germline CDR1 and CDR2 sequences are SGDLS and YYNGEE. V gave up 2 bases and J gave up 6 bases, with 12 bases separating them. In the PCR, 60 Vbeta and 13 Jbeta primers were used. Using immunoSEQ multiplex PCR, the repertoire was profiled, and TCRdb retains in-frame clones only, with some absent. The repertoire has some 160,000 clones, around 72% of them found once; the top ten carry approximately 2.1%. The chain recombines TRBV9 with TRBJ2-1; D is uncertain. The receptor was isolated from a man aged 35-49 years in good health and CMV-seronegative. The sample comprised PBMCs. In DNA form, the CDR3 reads TGTGCCAGCAGCGTGTACGATGGTAGCAATGAGCAGTTCTTC. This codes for CASSVYDGSNEQFF.